This is a list of T cell receptor beta chains from one sample in a study of T cell repertoires in cytomegalovirus infection. Via MiXCR, TCRdb re-called the reads, giving one row per CDR3 protein. The sample has roughly 150,000 distinct CDR3 sequences; roughly 18% are singletons. Sequencing was carried out using CD8+ T cells from PBMCs. Receptor source: a human donor in good health (CMV status not recorded). Some clones in this sample may be carry-over from other donors' samples. The conserved cysteine and the conserved F or W are not part of the CDR3 here. Each record gives: V gene, CDR3 protein.

v_call: TRBV6-8; cdr3_aa: ASSLDEAASYEQY
v_call: TRBV7-2; cdr3_aa: ASSRGSYEQY
v_call: TRBV6-5; cdr3_aa: ASSIRTHYEQY
v_call: TRBV7-2; cdr3_aa: ASSLVPTDTQY
v_call: TRBV29-1; cdr3_aa: SVEEEEGRSYEQY
v_call: TRBV27; cdr3_aa: ASSFSRSTDTQY
v_call: TRBV7-2; cdr3_aa: ASSSYRGSGNTIY
v_call: TRBV7-3; cdr3_aa: ASSLNLGGFYNEQF
v_call: TRBV7-2; cdr3_aa: ASSNSWTGAPNSPLH
v_call: TRBV6-2/TRBV6-3; cdr3_aa: ASSARLAGDYNEQF
v_call: TRBV6-2/TRBV6-3; cdr3_aa: ASSPFIYNEQF
v_call: TRBV6-6; cdr3_aa: ASGDRAGGYEQY
v_call: TRBV7-6; cdr3_aa: ASSEGGSSSPLH
v_call: TRBV11-2; cdr3_aa: ASSIGSSYNEQF
v_call: TRBV28; cdr3_aa: ASSHRVYPEAF
v_call: TRBV28; cdr3_aa: ASREVSYNEQF
v_call: TRBV28; cdr3_aa: ASSPAYTEAF
v_call: TRBV6-6; cdr3_aa: ASSQRASGRVDTQY
v_call: TRBV7-9; cdr3_aa: ASSFISGNTEAF
v_call: TRBV12-3/TRBV12-4; cdr3_aa: ASSSGQPQH
v_call: TRBV7-2; cdr3_aa: ASSDYHYEQY
v_call: TRBV7-6; cdr3_aa: ASSTLGTSYRNDTQY
v_call: TRBV10-2; cdr3_aa: ASGLEWGETQY
v_call: TRBV7-2; cdr3_aa: ASSQGLAREQY
v_call: TRBV28; cdr3_aa: ASSLEGYQPQH
v_call: TRBV6-5; cdr3_aa: ASRQGSGGTEAF
v_call: TRBV7-9; cdr3_aa: ASSARTGEIYEQY
v_call: TRBV6-1; cdr3_aa: ASSYRFDYSYEQY
v_call: TRBV2; cdr3_aa: ASSEDVIAGGEQF
v_call: TRBV7-2; cdr3_aa: ASSPTGTSYEQY
v_call: TRBV7-9; cdr3_aa: ASSLLWDRGLVQTQY
v_call: TRBV7-2; cdr3_aa: ASSPRGGVDEQY
v_call: TRBV5-6; cdr3_aa: ASSWAAGGSTDTQY
v_call: TRBV27; cdr3_aa: ASSLGMSYNEQF
v_call: TRBV6-2/TRBV6-3; cdr3_aa: ASRLITRVDTGELF
v_call: TRBV20-1; cdr3_aa: SARPGQTYEQY
v_call: TRBV7-2; cdr3_aa: ASSPAGGVRSNEQF
v_call: TRBV27; cdr3_aa: ASRGSWDYEQY
v_call: TRBV7-9; cdr3_aa: ASSPPGLANSPLH
v_call: TRBV7-8; cdr3_aa: ASRVRPSSYNEQF
v_call: TRBV6-2/TRBV6-3; cdr3_aa: ASSYSIHQPQH
v_call: TRBV6-6; cdr3_aa: ASTQGDEAF
v_call: TRBV6-1; cdr3_aa: ASRTIELGRTAYEQY
v_call: TRBV7-2; cdr3_aa: ASSLVAGGNHQPQH
v_call: TRBV2; cdr3_aa: ASTEPRGANNEQF
v_call: TRBV7-8; cdr3_aa: ASSFRLYEDTDTQY
v_call: TRBV6-2/TRBV6-3; cdr3_aa: ASRQGFEQY
v_call: TRBV7-2; cdr3_aa: ASSLGGARNGYT
v_call: TRBV7-2; cdr3_aa: ATRKQETQY
v_call: TRBV11-2; cdr3_aa: ASFQGHEQF
v_call: TRBV6-5; cdr3_aa: ASSYVPGRGTEAF
v_call: TRBV7-3; cdr3_aa: ASSLRGGDLKEQY
v_call: TRBV7-2; cdr3_aa: ASSLGGRATSYEQY
v_call: TRBV7-3; cdr3_aa: ASSSSGTGVYEQY
v_call: TRBV6-2/TRBV6-3; cdr3_aa: ASSYGAAEAF
v_call: TRBV28; cdr3_aa: ASSSRYRQGPNQPQH
v_call: TRBV5-5; cdr3_aa: ASSPLKSHLTEQY
v_call: TRBV28; cdr3_aa: ASSLLAGEIYEQY
v_call: TRBV11-2; cdr3_aa: ASSPPGSRREQY
v_call: TRBV12-3/TRBV12-4; cdr3_aa: ATKTGGDTEAF